Shown below are 20 T cell receptor beta chains from a single sample sequenced in a study of shared clonotypes between healthy human individuals. Naive CD8 isolation took CD45RO-negative cells positively selected for CCR7 and excluded terminally differentiated effector memory CD45RA+ cells. Clones were read by immunoSEQ multiplex PCR, and TCRdb kept only the in-frame ones, dropping some. The sample has approximately 2,000,000 clones; approximately 92% are singletons. Sequences were obtained from naive CD8+ T cells from PBMCs. Source of these receptors: a man younger than 35 in good health. Some clones in this sample may be carry-over from other donors' samples.

V usage is TRBV7-9 and J usage is TRBJ2-2; TRBD2 matches 7 bases. With V trimmed by 1 base and J by 7 bases, 3 bases remained unmatched. The CDR3 length is 14 residues. The germline V gene encodes CDR1 SEHNR and CDR2 FQNEAQ (reference sequence). The CDR3 sequence: CASSLGERDGELFF. Here the CDR3 DNA reads TGTGCCAGCAGCTTAGGCGAGCGGGACGGGGAGCTGTTTTTT.

The V and J genes are TRBV27 and TRBJ2-5; 7 nucleotides align to TRBD2. J was trimmed by 2 bases and V by 5 bases; bases with no gene match: 14. Germline CDR1 and CDR2: MNHEY and SMNVEV (reference sequence). This CDR3 is built from 17 residues. The CDR3 DNA is TGTGCCAGCAGTCCTCTTTGGGACTACCCGGGACAAGAGACCCAGTACTTC. It codes for CASSPLWDYPGQETQYF.

V and J are TRBV5-1 and TRBJ2-2; D not resolved. CDR1 and CDR2 from the germline V gene are SGHRS and YFSETQ. V dropped 0 bases and J dropped 2 bases, with 8 bases sitting between them. The CDR3 spans 15 residues. The CDR3 is CASSLATENTGELFF. DNA of the CDR3: TGCGCCAGCAGCTTGGCAACCGAAAACACCGGGGAGCTGTTTTTT. Together with reference TRBV5-1 and TRBJ2-2, the CDR3 gives the full variable domain: KAGVTQTPRYLIKTRGQQVTLSCSPISGHRSVSWYQQTPGQGLQFLFEYFSETQRNKGNFPGRFSGRQFSNSRSEMNVSTLELGDSALYLCASSLATENTGELFFGEGSRLTVL.

J is TRBJ2-7 and V is TRBV19, with D maybe TRBD2 (5 bases). Looked up from germline, CDR1 is LNHDA and CDR2 is SQIVND (reference sequence). The CDR3 length is 14 residues. With 5 bases removed from V and 2 bases from J, the gap between germline ends came to 13 bases. In DNA form, the CDR3 reads TGTGCCAGTAGTCTCGGACGGGGTACCTACGAGCAGTACTTC. It encodes CASSLGRGTYEQYF.

The genes are TRBV5-5 and TRBJ2-5; perhaps D is TRBD1 or TRBD2 (6 bases each). Trimming pared 4 bases from V and 4 bases from J, leaving 17 bases between. This CDR3 spans 15 amino acids. Looked up from germline, CDR1 is SGHKS and CDR2 is YYEKEE (reference sequence). CDR3 nucleotides: TGTGCCAGCAGCCCGGAGGGGGGCCTGGGAGAGACCCAGTACTTC. Its translation is CASSPEGGLGETQYF.

Notes on this clone: One junction end disagrees with the germline gene, perhaps due to a read error. The rearrangement uses TRBV29-1 and TRBJ2-7, with 8 positions matching TRBD2. This CDR3 spans 18 amino acids. CDR1 and CDR2 from the germline V gene are SQVTM and ANQGSEA. CDR3 DNA sequence: TGCAGCGTTGAAGATCGGATGTACCGACTAACGGGAGGGCCTAGTGAGCACTTC. It encodes CSVEDRMYRLTGGPSEHF.

The rearrangement links TRBV16 to TRBJ1-2; possible D gene TRBD1, 6 bases. The germline CDR1 and CDR2 sequences are KGHSY and FQNENV. The CDR3 is 14 amino acids. V shed 0 bases and J shed 6 bases, with 11 bases lying between them. Written as DNA, the CDR3 is TGTGCCAGCAGCCAATCCAGGGGAGCGAATGGCTACACCTTC. Residues: CASSQSRGANGYTF. The whole variable domain, filled in from reference TRBV16 and TRBJ1-2, reads GEEVAQTPKHLVRGEGQKAKLYCAPIKGHSYVFWYQQVLKNEFKFLISFQNENVFDETGMPKERFSAKCLPNSPCSLEIQATKLEDSAVYFCASSQSRGANGYTFGSGTRLTVV.

The chain joins TRBV5-1 to TRBJ1-2; 7 bases align to TRBD1. The germline V gene encodes CDR1 SGHRS and CDR2 YFSETQ. The CDR3 consists of 12 residues. The trim removed 2 bases at V and 8 bases at J, leaving 3 bases unmatched. In nucleotides, the CDR3 is TGCGCCAGCAGCTTAGGGGGCGGCGGCTACACCTTC. Encoded protein: CASSLGGGGYTF.

This clone came up once. The V and J genes are TRBV12-5 and TRBJ2-1; a weak D match, TRBD2 (6 bases). V shed 7 bases and J shed 6 bases, with 13 bases lying between them. The CDR3 is 13 amino acids. Germline assignment: CDR1 LGHNT and CDR2 FRNRAP. The CDR3 protein is CASADGTLNEQFF. CDR3 DNA sequence: TGTGCTAGTGCGGACGGGACTCTCAATGAGCAGTTCTTC.

The rearrangement joins TRBV27 to TRBJ2-7; unclear D gene. Per germline, CDR1 MNHEY and CDR2 SMNVEV (reference sequence). Trimming removed 3 bases at V and 2 bases at J, with 8 bases between. The CDR3 spans 13 residues. Here the CDR3 DNA reads TGTGCCAGCAGTTTCAGACCCCCCTACGAGCAGTACTTC. Its protein is CASSFRPPYEQYF.

The rearrangement uses TRBV27 and TRBJ1-1; no firm D call. With 4 bases removed from V and 2 bases from J, the gap between germline ends came to 8 bases. The CDR3 totals 13 residues. CDR1 and CDR2 (germline): MNHEY, SMNVEV (reference sequence). CDR3 protein: CASSSGYNTEAFF. The CDR3 region has the DNA TGTGCCAGCAGTTCGGGCTACAACACTGAAGCTTTCTTT.

The chain links TRBV5-4 to TRBJ2-2; TRBD1 might be the D (6 bases). The CDR3 runs to 16 residues. V lost 6 bases, J lost 4 bases, and 19 bases lay in between. From germline, CDR1 is SGHNT and CDR2 YYREEE (reference sequence). The CDR3 sequence: CASTWAPGAITGELFF. In DNA, the CDR3 is TGTGCCAGCACTTGGGCTCCAGGGGCGATCACCGGGGAGCTGTTTTTT.

The chain recombines TRBV23-1 with TRBJ1-1; tentative D call: TRBD1 (6 bases). TRBV23-1 is marked as an open reading frame, function uncertain. The CDR3 is 14 amino acids. Trimming took 6 bases from V and 4 from J, leaving 15 bases between them. Here the CDR3 DNA reads TGCGCCAGCAGCTTGGAGGGGGTTATCACTGAAGCTTTCTTT. This codes for CASSLEGVITEAFF.

This rearrangement joins TRBV7-9 to TRBJ2-6, with TRBD1 matching over 7 bases. The CDR3 contains 19 residues. Trimming took 2 bases from V and 1 from J; bases not matched to a gene: 11. The germline CDR1 and CDR2 sequences are SEHNR and FQNEAQ (reference sequence). CDR3 nucleotide sequence: TGTGCCAGCAGCTTACTCGTTCGGGACAGAGTTTCTGGGGCCAACGTCCTGACTTTC. As protein: CASSLLVRDRVSGANVLTF.

The DNA for the CDR3 is TGTGCCAGCAGCTTAGCGGGGATACTAGCGGGGGGCACAGATACGCAGTATTTT. It translates to CASSLAGILAGGTDTQYF. The V call is TRBV7-8, the J call TRBJ2-3; 11 nucleotides match TRBD2. This CDR3 is 18 amino acids long. With V trimmed by 0 bases and J by 1 base, 6 bases remained unmatched. Looked up from germline, CDR1 is SGHVS and CDR2 is FQNEAQ.

This sequence joins TRBV7-6 and TRBJ2-5; perhaps TRBD1 as D (5 bases). CDR1 is SGHVS, CDR2 FNYEAQ, per germline. The CDR3 length is 16 residues. Trimming left V 3 bases short and J 0 bases short, with 14 bases between. CDR3 amino acids: CASSLRTTKYQETQYF. For the CDR3, the DNA is TGTGCCAGCAGCTTGAGGACAACGAAGTACCAAGAGACCCAGTACTTC.

This chain links TRBV6-5 with TRBJ2-1; 12 bases are a match to TRBD2. V lost 5 bases to trimming and J lost 9 bases; unmatched junction nucleotides: 8. Looked up from germline, CDR1 is MNHEY and CDR2 is SVGAGI. The CDR3 runs to 15 residues. The CDR3, as DNA: TGTGCCAGCAGTCCCGGACTAGCGGGAAAACTTGAGCAGTTCTTC. Protein: CASSPGLAGKLEQFF.

The rearrangement uses TRBV11-2 and TRBJ2-7; the D is unclear. Germline assignment: CDR1 SGHAT and CDR2 FQNNGV. CDR3 length: 15 residues. V shed 4 bases and J shed 0 bases, with 13 bases lying between them. The CDR3 reads CASSSRALPSYEQYF. The CDR3 DNA reads TGTGCCAGCAGCTCACGGGCACTCCCCTCCTACGAGCAGTACTTC.

V is TRBV6-5 and J is TRBJ2-1, with TRBD2 as a possible D gene (5 bases). The germline CDR1 and CDR2 sequences are MNHEY and SVGAGI. V lost 0 bases to trimming and J lost 8 bases, with 8 bases between them. The CDR3 is made up of 13 amino acids. The CDR3 coding sequence is TGTGCCAGCAGTTACTCATACGGGGATGAGCAGTTCTTC. Translation gives CASSYSYGDEQFF.

Turning to this clone: Other DNA sequences in this sample translate to the same CDR3. The rearrangement links TRBV7-9 to TRBJ2-7; possible D gene TRBD2, 6 bases. Between the trimmed V and J ends, which lost 6 bases and 2 bases, there was a span of 11 bases. Germline V gene lookup returns CDR1 SEHNR and CDR2 FQNEAQ (reference sequence). The CDR3 has 13 amino acids. In DNA, the CDR3 is TGTGCCAGCAGACGGGACTCAACCTACGAGCAGTACTTC. Its protein product is CASRRDSTYEQYF.